What follows are 29 T cell receptor beta chains derived from one specimen sequenced in a study of blood T cell repertoires in COVID-19. Method: immunoSEQ multiplex PCR; TCRdb's copy keeps in-frame clones and lacks some. This table has approximately 310,000 clones, around 86% appearing once. The sample comprised PBMCs or T cells enriched from blood (not recorded which). These receptors were taken from a man aged 55 to 69 who had recovered from COVID-19.

V is TRBV30 and J is TRBJ2-1; D is ambiguous. Trimming took off 0 bases at V and 0 bases at J, with 9 bases between the two ends. The V gene's germline CDR1 is GTSNPN and CDR2 SVGIG (reference sequence). The CDR3 has 15 amino acids. The CDR3 DNA reads as TGTGCCTGGAGTGTAGGCGGAAGCTCCTACAATGAGCAGTTCTTC. As protein: CAWSVGGSSYNEQFF.

The J gene is TRBJ2-7, the V gene TRBV10-1, with D possibly TRBD1 on 6 matching bases. Trimming took off 0 bases at V and 4 bases at J, with 13 bases between the two ends. The germline V gene encodes CDR1 WNHNN and CDR2 SYGVQD (reference sequence). This CDR3 spans 15 amino acids. CDR3: CASSESGRGGYEQYF. CDR3 bases: TGCGCCAGCAGTGAGTCCGGCAGGGGTGGGTACGAGCAGTACTTC.

This clone has a handful of counts. The chain has TRBV9 and TRBJ1-2; D is unclear. The CDR3 is 16 amino acids. Trimming took 1 base from V and 4 from J, leaving 17 bases between them. The germline CDR1 and CDR2 sequences are SGDLS and YYNGEE. The CDR3 sequence is CASSVTRGGLFYGYTF. Here the CDR3 DNA reads TGTGCCAGCAGCGTAACCCGGGGTGGTCTTTTCTATGGCTACACCTTC.

This clone was seen just once. The chain couples TRBV7-6 to TRBJ1-1, with D hard to call. This CDR3 is 14 amino acids long. Germline CDR1 and CDR2: SGHVS and FNYEAQ. V lost 2 bases to trimming and J lost 3 bases, with 10 bases between them. The CDR3 sequence: CASSLNSMDTEAFF. Written as DNA, the CDR3 is TGTGCCAGCAGCTTAAACAGTATGGACACTGAAGCTTTCTTT.

The genes are TRBV6-1 and TRBJ2-6; D perhaps matches TRBD2 (5 bases). Per germline, CDR1 MNHNS and CDR2 SASEGT. CDR3 length: 15 residues. V was clipped by 3 bases and J by 4 bases, with 10 bases between them. The CDR3 DNA follows: TGTGCCAGCAGTGAGAGAGGGAAAGGGGCCAACGTCCTGACTTTC. Translating it yields CASSERGKGANVLTF.

This sequence joins TRBV6-5 and TRBJ1-5; tentatively, D is TRBD1 (5 bases). The CDR3 covers 14 residues. Germline CDR1 and CDR2: MNHEY and SVGAGI. V lost 2 bases, J lost 6 bases, and 11 bases lay in between. For the CDR3, the DNA is TGTGCCAGCAGTTACCGGGGGGAAGCTCAGCCCCAGCATTTT. Amino acid sequence: CASSYRGEAQPQHF.

The V call is TRBV28, the J call TRBJ2-7, with 7 bases matching TRBD2. CDR1 and CDR2 from the germline V gene are MDHEN and SYDVKM. V dropped 5 bases and J dropped 4; count of bases not matched to a gene: 8. This CDR3 has 14 residues. Here the CDR3 DNA reads TGTGCCAGCAGTCCACCCCCCGGGGGGTACGAGCAGTACTTC. Translating it yields CASSPPPGGYEQYF.

This chain's CDR3 is CASSLGTGWNGYTF. In nucleotides, the CDR3 is TGTGCCAGCAGCTTAGGGACAGGGTGGAATGGCTACACCTTC. The chain employs TRBV7-9 and TRBJ1-2; 8 bases align to TRBD1. The CDR3 runs to 14 residues. V lost 1 base, J lost 6 bases, and 4 bases stayed unmatched. Germline V gene sequence: CDR1 SEHNR, CDR2 FQNEAQ (reference sequence).

The rearrangement uses TRBV5-1 and TRBJ2-7, with 7 bases matching TRBD2. The CDR3 consists of 16 residues. V shed 4 bases and J 5 bases; nucleotides not matched to a gene: 15. Germline loops: CDR1 SGHRS, CDR2 YFSETQ. This chain's CDR3 is CASSRIPTGGSNEQYF. CDR3 nucleotide sequence: TGCGCCAGCAGCCGAATCCCGACGGGCGGGAGTAACGAGCAGTACTTC.

The rearrangement links TRBV5-1 to TRBJ1-5, with D possibly TRBD1 on 5 matching bases. The length of the CDR3 is 15 residues. V was trimmed by 0 bases and J by 5 bases, leaving 12 bases between them. Per the germline V gene, CDR1 is SGHRS and CDR2 is YFSETQ. The CDR3 nucleotides read TGCGCCAGCAGCTTGGTTGCAGGGCCGGATCAGCCCCAGCATTTT. As protein: CASSLVAGPDQPQHF.

The rearrangement links TRBV5-1 to TRBJ2-3, with 11 bases lining up with TRBD1. Trimming removed 4 bases from V and 4 bases from J; junction bases left unmatched: 5. The CDR3 is 15 amino acids. CDR1 is SGHRS, CDR2 YFSETQ, per germline. The CDR3 is CASSNRTGGADTQYF. In nucleotides, the CDR3 is TGCGCCAGCAGCAATAGGACAGGGGGCGCAGATACGCAGTATTTT.

The chain is built from TRBV25-1 and TRBJ2-2; 7 bases are a match to TRBD1. Germline V gene sequence: CDR1 MGHDK, CDR2 SYGVNS. The length of the CDR3 is 14 residues. The J segment lost 1 base and the V segment lost 6 bases, leaving 2 bases of the junction unmatched. In DNA form, the CDR3 reads TGTGCCAGCAGGACAGGGATGAACACCGGGGAGCTGTTTTTT. As protein: CASRTGMNTGELFF.

The chain recombines TRBV6-4 with TRBJ2-3; 12 nucleotides align to TRBD1. The V and J ends lost 2 bases and 2 bases, in that order; junction bases with no gene match: 14. Germline lookup yields CDR1 MRHNA and CDR2 SNTAGT. This CDR3 has 20 residues. CDR3 loop: CASSDDWRDRGLLDTDTQYF. CDR3 coding DNA: TGTGCCAGCAGTGACGATTGGCGGGACAGGGGGCTTCTGGACACAGATACGCAGTATTTT.

This sequence joins TRBV5-8 and TRBJ2-5; 8 bases agree with TRBD1. Trimming at V came to 0 bases and at J to 3 bases, leaving 7 bases not matched to a gene. This CDR3 is 16 amino acids long. CDR1 and CDR2 (germline): SGHTS, YDEGEE. The CDR3 protein is CASSLAGTGGEETQYF. Here the CDR3 DNA reads TGTGCCAGCAGCTTGGCCGGGACAGGAGGGGAAGAGACCCAGTACTTC.

The chain has TRBV18 and TRBJ1-1; possibly TRBD1 for D (5 bases). Trimming took off 6 bases at V and 4 bases at J, with 18 bases between the two ends. The CDR3 is 15 residues long. Germline CDR1 is KGHSH and CDR2 is LQKENI. CDR3 nucleotides: TGTGCCAGCTCCCTTATCGGACACAGCCGCACTGAAGCTTTCTTT. This codes for CASSLIGHSRTEAFF.

The rearrangement uses TRBV20-1 and TRBJ1-2; TRBD1 agrees at 7 bases. J gave up 14 bases and V 7 bases, and 10 bases lay outside the gene matches. The CDR3 covers 10 residues. CDR1 and CDR2 from the germline V gene are DFQATT and SNEGSKA (reference sequence). The CDR3 nucleotides are TGCAGTGACGACAGGGCCGTTAGGACCTTC. Its protein product is CSDDRAVRTF.

This clone was seen more than once but under ten times. The chain has TRBV29-1 and TRBJ1-4; TRBD1 is a possible D gene (6 bases). The CDR3 is 12 residues long. Germline V gene lookup returns CDR1 SQVTM and CDR2 ANQGSEA. V shed 7 bases and J shed 7 bases, with 13 bases lying between them. CDR3 protein: CSGLTGSEKLFF. CDR3 nucleotide sequence: TGCAGCGGGTTGACAGGTAGTGAAAAACTGTTTTTT.

The CDR3 nucleotides are TGTGCCAGCAGCCTCGTGGCAGGGTTAATTTTTGGCTACACCTTC. It translates to CASSLVAGLIFGYTF. The chain employs TRBV27 and TRBJ1-2; tentative D call: TRBD1 (5 bases). Germline CDR1 and CDR2: MNHEY and SMNVEV (reference sequence). V was shortened by 6 bases and J by 7 bases, with 21 bases between the two germline ends. The CDR3 is 15 residues long.

This chain uses TRBV3-1 (or the pseudogene TRBV3-2) with TRBJ2-3; possibly TRBD2 for D (6 bases). CDR3 size: 14 residues. V was cut by 3 bases and J by 6 bases, with 13 bases left in between. Germline loops: CDR1 LGHDT, CDR2 YNNKEL (reference sequence). The CDR3 loop is CASSQRDGRDTQYF. The DNA for the CDR3 is TGTGCCAGCAGCCAGCGGGATGGCCGGGATACGCAGTATTTT.

CDR3 region: CASSSDTGEGNTEAFF. The CDR3 nucleotides are TGTGCCAGCAGCTCCGATACAGGGGAAGGGAACACTGAAGCTTTCTTT. The genes are TRBV13 and TRBJ1-1; 7 positions agree with TRBD1. V lost 4 bases to trimming and J lost 1 base; unmatched junction nucleotides: 9. The CDR3 length is 16 residues. The germline gives CDR1 PRHDT, CDR2 FYEKMQ (reference sequence).

The genes are TRBV28 and TRBJ2-2; D is possibly TRBD2 (6 bases). Germline V gene sequence: CDR1 MDHEN, CDR2 SYDVKM. The CDR3 sequence is 16 residues long. The V gene lost 8 bases and the J gene lost 2 bases, with 18 bases spanning the gap. The CDR3 reads CASPPSGGANTGELFF. CDR3 sequence (DNA): TGTGCCAGCCCGCCTTCCGGGGGAGCCAACACCGGGGAGCTGTTTTTT.

V and J are TRBV18 and TRBJ1-6, with D perhaps matching TRBD1 (5 bases). The CDR3 is made up of 14 amino acids. Germline V gene sequence: CDR1 KGHSH, CDR2 LQKENI. V gave up 3 bases and J gave up 8 bases, with 11 bases separating them. The CDR3 coding sequence is TGTGCCAGCTCACCGGGTGGGGCTGATTCACCCCTCCACTTT. Translation: CASSPGGADSPLHF. The entire variable domain, with the rest obtained from reference TRBV18 and TRBJ1-6, is as follows: NAGVMQNPRHLVRRRGQEARLRCSPMKGHSHVYWYRQLPEEGLKFMVYLQKENIIDESGMPKERFSAEFPKEGPSILRIQQVVRGDSAAYFCASSPGGADSPLHFGNGTRLTVT.

The chain combines TRBV6-2 or TRBV6-3 with TRBJ2-2, with 10 nucleotides matching TRBD1. From germline, CDR1 is MNHEY and CDR2 SVGEGT. V lost 4 bases, J lost 6 bases, and 5 bases stayed unmatched. The CDR3 runs 15 residues. The DNA for the CDR3 is TGTGCCAGCAGTTTCGACAGGGGGCGCCCCGGGGAGCTGTTTTTT. Its translation is CASSFDRGRPGELFF.

The rearrangement links TRBV9 to TRBJ2-3, with D maybe TRBD1 (5 bases). V lost 4 bases and J 8 bases, leaving 11 bases between the germline ends. Germline lookup yields CDR1 SGDLS and CDR2 YYNGEE. This CDR3 is built from 12 residues. The CDR3 sequence: CASSPPRGTQYF. In DNA form, the CDR3 reads TGTGCCAGCAGCCCCCCAAGGGGTACGCAGTATTTT.

This clone was picked up a small number of times. The V gene is TRBV7-9, the J gene TRBJ2-7; the D gene is possibly TRBD1 (5 bases). The germline V and J ends were trimmed by 3 bases and 5 bases, with 11 bases remaining between them. The germline V gene has CDR1 SEHNR and CDR2 FQNEAQ (reference sequence). This CDR3 region has 13 residues. The DNA for the CDR3 is TGTGCCAGCAGCTTGGCAGGGTTCAACGAGCAGTACTTC. Translation gives CASSLAGFNEQYF. Full variable domain (remainder filled in from reference TRBV7-9 and TRBJ2-7): DTGVSQNPRHKITKRGQNVTFRCDPISEHNRLYWYRQTLGQGPEFLTYFQNEAQLEKSRLLSDRFSAERPKGSFSTLEIQRTEQGDSAMYLCASSLAGFNEQYFGPGTRLTVT.

The chain combines TRBV27 with TRBJ1-2; TRBD1 agrees at 7 bases. Germline loops: CDR1 MNHEY, CDR2 SMNVEV (reference sequence). V lost 5 bases, J lost 10 bases, and 7 bases stayed unmatched. This CDR3 spans 12 amino acids. The CDR3 loop is CASSTRQGLYTF. As DNA, the CDR3 is TGTGCCAGCAGTACTCGACAGGGCCTCTACACCTTC.

The chain uses TRBV27 and TRBJ2-5; 7 bases are a match to TRBD1. V dropped 7 bases and J dropped 6; count of bases not matched to a gene: 8. Germline values: CDR1 MNHEY, CDR2 SMNVEV (reference sequence). This CDR3 comprises 13 residues. The CDR3 sequence is CASTSTGTKTQYF. The DNA for the CDR3 is TGTGCCAGCACCTCGACAGGGACGAAGACCCAGTACTTC.

This clone was counted many times. The chain couples TRBV6-5 to TRBJ2-2; a weak D match, TRBD1 (6 bases). The germline V gene has CDR1 MNHEY and CDR2 SVGAGI. CDR3 length: 14 residues. Trimming removed 7 bases from V and 1 base from J, with 10 bases in between. CDR3 nucleotides: TGTGCCAGCATCCTGACAGGGAACACCGGGGAGCTGTTTTTT. This codes for CASILTGNTGELFF.

This clone was seen only once. The chain has TRBV5-8 and TRBJ2-1; 16 bases are a match to TRBD2. The junction had 8 bases not matched to a gene; V was cut back by 2 bases and J by 0 bases. The CDR3 is 20 residues long. The germline gives CDR1 SGHTS, CDR2 YDEGEE. The CDR3 region has the DNA TGTGCCAGCAGCTTCGTGGGACTAGCGGGAGGGCGTGGCTCCTACAATGAGCAGTTCTTC. Translating gives CASSFVGLAGGRGSYNEQFF.